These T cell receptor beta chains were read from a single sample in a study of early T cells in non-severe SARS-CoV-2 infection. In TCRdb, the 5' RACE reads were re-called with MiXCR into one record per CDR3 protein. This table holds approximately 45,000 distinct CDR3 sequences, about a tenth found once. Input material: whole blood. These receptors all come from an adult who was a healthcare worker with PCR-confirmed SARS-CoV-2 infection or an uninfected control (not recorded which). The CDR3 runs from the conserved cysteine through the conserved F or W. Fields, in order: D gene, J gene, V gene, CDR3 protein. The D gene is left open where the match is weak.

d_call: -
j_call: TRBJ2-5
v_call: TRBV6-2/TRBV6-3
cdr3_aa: CASSYTLARQETQYF

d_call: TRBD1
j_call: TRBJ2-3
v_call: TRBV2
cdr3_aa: CASSKQGDTQYF

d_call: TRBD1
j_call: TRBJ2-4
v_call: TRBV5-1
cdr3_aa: CASSSPGQGNIQYF

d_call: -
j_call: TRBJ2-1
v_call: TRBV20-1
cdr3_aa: CSARDFSGTYNEQFF

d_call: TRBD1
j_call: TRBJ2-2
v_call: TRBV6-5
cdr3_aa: CASSLQGAGELFF

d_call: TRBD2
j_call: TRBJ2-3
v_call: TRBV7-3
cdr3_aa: CASSSTAGGETDTQYF

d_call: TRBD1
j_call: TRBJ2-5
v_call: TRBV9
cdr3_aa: CASSIGQGAETQYF

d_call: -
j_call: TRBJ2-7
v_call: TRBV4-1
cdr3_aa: CASRTVSGADYEQYF

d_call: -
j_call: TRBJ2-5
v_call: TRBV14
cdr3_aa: CASSPSSRFQETQYF

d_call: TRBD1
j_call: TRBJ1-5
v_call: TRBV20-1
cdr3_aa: CSAYGTGSGYSNQPQHF

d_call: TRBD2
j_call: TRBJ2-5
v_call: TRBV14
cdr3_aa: CASSRLAGTYQETQYF

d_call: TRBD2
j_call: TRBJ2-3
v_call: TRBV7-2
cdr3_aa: CASSSSGERIDTQYF

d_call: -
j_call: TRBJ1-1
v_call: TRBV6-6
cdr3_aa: CASSAQGGNTEAFF

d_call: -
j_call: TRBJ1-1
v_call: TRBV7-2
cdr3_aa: CASSLGTVTEAFF

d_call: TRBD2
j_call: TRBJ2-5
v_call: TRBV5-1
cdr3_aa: CASSLPAGGFTETQYF

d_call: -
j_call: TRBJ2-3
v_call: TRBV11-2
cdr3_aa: CASSLQVFTDTQYF

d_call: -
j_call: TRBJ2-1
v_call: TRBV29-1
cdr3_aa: CSVLNDEQFF

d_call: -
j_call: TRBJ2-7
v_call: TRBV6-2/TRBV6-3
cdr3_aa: CASGRNEQYF

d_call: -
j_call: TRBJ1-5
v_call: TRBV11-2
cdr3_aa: CASSLDLSQPQHF

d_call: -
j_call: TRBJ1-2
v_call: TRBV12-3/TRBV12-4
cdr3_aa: CASSLYREGYGYTF

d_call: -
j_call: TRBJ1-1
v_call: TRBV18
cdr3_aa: CASSPPGGGGTEAFF

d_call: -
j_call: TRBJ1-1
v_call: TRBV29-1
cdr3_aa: CSAREGDTEAFF

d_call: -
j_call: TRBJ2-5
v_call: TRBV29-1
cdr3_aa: CSVRTPGETQYF

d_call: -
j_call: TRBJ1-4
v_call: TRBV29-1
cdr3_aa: CSVVYMGEKLFF

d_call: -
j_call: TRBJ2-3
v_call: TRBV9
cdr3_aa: CASSVTSELTQYF

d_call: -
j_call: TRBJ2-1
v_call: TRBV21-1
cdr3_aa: CASSTRANSYNEQFF

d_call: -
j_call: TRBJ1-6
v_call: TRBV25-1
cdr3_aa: CASSRPGALNSPLHF

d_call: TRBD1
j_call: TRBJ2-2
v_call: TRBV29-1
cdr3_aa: CSGGQDGELFF

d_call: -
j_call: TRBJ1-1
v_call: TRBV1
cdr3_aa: CTSSQGLGTGVMNTEAFF

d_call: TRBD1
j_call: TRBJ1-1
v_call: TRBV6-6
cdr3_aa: CASRDSKGAANTEAFF

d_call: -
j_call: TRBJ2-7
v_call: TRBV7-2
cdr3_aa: CASSLEGGRGREQYF

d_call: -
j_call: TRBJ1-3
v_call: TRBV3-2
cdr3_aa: CASSLPLTVVSGNTIYF

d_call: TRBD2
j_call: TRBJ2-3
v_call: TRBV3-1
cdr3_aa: CASYRRGSPTDTQYF

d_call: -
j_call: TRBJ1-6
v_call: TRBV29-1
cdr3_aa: CSPKGEGSPLHF

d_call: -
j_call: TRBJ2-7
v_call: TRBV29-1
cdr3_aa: CSVEPGGGHEQYF

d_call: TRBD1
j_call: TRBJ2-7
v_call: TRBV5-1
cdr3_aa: CASWDRSNEQYF

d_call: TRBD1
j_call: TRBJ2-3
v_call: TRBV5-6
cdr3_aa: CASSLDRTGGGSDTQYF

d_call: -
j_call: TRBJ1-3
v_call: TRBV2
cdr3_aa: CASSAGSRNTIYF

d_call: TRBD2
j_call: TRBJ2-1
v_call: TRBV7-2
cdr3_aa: CASSLVAGVGDEQFF

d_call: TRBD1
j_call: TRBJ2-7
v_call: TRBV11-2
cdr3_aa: CASSASGTASYEQYF

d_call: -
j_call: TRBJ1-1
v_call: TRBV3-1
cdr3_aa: CASVSQTGAAFF

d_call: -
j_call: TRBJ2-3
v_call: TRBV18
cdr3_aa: CASSPPASDTQYF

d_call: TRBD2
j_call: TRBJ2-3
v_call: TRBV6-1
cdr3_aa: CASRGWASGADTQYF

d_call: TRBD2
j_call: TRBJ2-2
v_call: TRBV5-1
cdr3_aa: CASSLVAGLTGELFF

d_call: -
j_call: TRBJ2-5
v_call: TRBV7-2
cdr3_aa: CASTRGAETQYF

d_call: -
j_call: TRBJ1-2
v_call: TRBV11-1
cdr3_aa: CASSLSGRDYGYTF

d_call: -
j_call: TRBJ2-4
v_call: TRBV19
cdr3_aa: CASSIEQVKNIQYF

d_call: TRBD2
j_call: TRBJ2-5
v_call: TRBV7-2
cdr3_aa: CASSLEASGGDSQYF

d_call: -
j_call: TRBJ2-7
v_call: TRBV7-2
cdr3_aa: CASSLAPIYEQYF

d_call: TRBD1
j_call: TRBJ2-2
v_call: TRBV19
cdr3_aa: CASSRRDRNTGELFF

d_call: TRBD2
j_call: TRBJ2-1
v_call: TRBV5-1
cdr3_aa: CASGETSGGLNEQFF

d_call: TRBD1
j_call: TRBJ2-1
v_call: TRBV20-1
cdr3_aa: CSARTGGDSYNEQFF

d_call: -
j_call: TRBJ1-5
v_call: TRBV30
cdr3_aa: CAWSLDTSNQPQHF

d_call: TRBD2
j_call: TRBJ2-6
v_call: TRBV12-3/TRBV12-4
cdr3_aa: CASSFSGGYSGANVLTF